This is a list of T cell receptor beta chains from one sample in a study of T cells in localized non-small cell lung cancer. Using immunoSEQ multiplex PCR, the repertoire was profiled, and TCRdb retains in-frame clones only, with some absent. This sample has around 2,400 clones, with roughly 20% found just once. This material consisted of normal lung tissue next to the tumor, taken before any cancer treatment. The receptor source for this set is a woman aged 40-70 years with stage I lung adenocarcinoma. CDR3s include the opening cysteine and the closing phenylalanine or tryptophan. D genes are given only for firm matches. The size entry is marked missing in some rows and otherwise reads once, few, many or a size class.

j_call	d_call	v_call	clone_size	cdr3_nt	cdr3_aa
TRBJ1-1	TRBD1	TRBV6-8	few	TGTGCCAGCAGTTTCAGGGGGCGAGGCACTGAAGCTTTCTTT	CASSFRGRGTEAFF
TRBJ1-4	TRBD1	TRBV19	few	TGTGCCAGTAGGCGAGGAGGGGGGACAGGGGGCGAAGGACTGTTTTTT	CASRRGGGTGGEGLFF
TRBJ2-6	.	TRBV18	few	TGTGCCAGCTCACCCCAAGGCAGGGTTATTTCCTCTGGGGCCAACGTCCTGACTTTC	CASSPQGRVISSGANVLTF
TRBJ1-5	.	TRBV28	.	TGTGCCAGCACTCTGGGGTGGGCGGAGGCTCAGCCCCAGCATTTT	CASTLGWAEAQPQHF
TRBJ2-1	.	TRBV11-3	medium-sized	TGTGCCAGCAGCCAAGGCGACAGCTCCTACAATGAGCAGTTCTTC	CASSQGDSSYNEQFF
TRBJ1-2	TRBD1	TRBV28	.	TGTGCCAGCAGTGGACAGGGAAACTATGGCTACACCTTC	CASSGQGNYGYTF
TRBJ1-1	.	TRBV23-1	.	TGCGCCAGCAGTCAAGAAACAGGAGGCACTGAAGCTTTCTTT	CASSQETGGTEAFF
TRBJ1-1	.	TRBV11-3	medium-sized	TGTGCCAGCAGCCTCGGGACCGCAGGGGACACTGAAGCTTTCTTT	CASSLGTAGDTEAFF
TRBJ2-3	.	TRBV28	.	TGTGCCAGCAGTCCCCCGTCCGGCCTCACAGATACGCAGTATTTT	CASSPPSGLTDTQYF
TRBJ2-1	TRBD1	TRBV11-3	few	TGTGCCAGCAGCTTAGGAGGGACAGGGTACAATGAGCAGTTCTTC	CASSLGGTGYNEQFF
TRBJ2-4	TRBD1	TRBV9	few	TGTGCCAGCAGTGAACTCCCGACAGGGCCCAAAAACATTCAGTACTTC	CASSELPTGPKNIQYF
TRBJ2-5	.	TRBV1	medium-sized	TGCGCCAGCAGCCAAGGGAACAGCCCGGGGGAGACCCAGTACTTC	CASSQGNSPGETQYF
TRBJ2-5	.	TRBV6-8	few	TGTGCCAGCAGACGAGACGGAGCAGAGACCCAGTACTTC	CASRRDGAETQYF
TRBJ1-2	.	TRBV11-3	.	TGTGCCAGCAGCTTTCAAAACCGCGGGGGAGGGGATGGCTACACCTTC	CASSFQNRGGGDGYTF
TRBJ1-6	TRBD1	TRBV5-1	few	TGCGCCAGCAGCTCCGGGACAGGGGATTCACCCCTCCACTTT	CASSSGTGDSPLHF
TRBJ2-2	.	TRBV18	.	TGTGCCAGCACGCTGACTGATGAGCTAGCGAGCACCGGGGAGCTGTTTTTT	CASTLTDELASTGELFF